This T cell receptor (beta chain) is from a study of blood T cells in healthy people across ages. Study-level background: About one barcoded beta molecule per two T cells came from capture by template switching.

The CDR3 length is 14 residues. The V and J ends lost 5 bases and 8 bases, in that order; junction bases with no gene match: 11. Germline assignment: CDR1 DFQATT and CDR2 SNEGSKA (reference sequence). Using a J-beta primer mix together with a sample-barcoded 5' primer, a second PCR was run for roughly 7 to 11 cycles. In TCRdb, the 5' RACE reads were re-called with MiXCR into one record per CDR3 protein. This table has about 1.4 million distinct CDR3 sequences, approximately 59% appearing once. The chain employs TRBV20-1 and TRBJ1-4, with 7 bases that match TRBD1. Sequencing was carried out using blood. This TCR was sampled from a man aged 18-30 years in good health. The CDR3 is CSALSTGLYEKLFF. CDR3 in DNA: TGCAGTGCTTTGTCGACAGGGCTTTACGAAAAACTGTTTTTT.